This T cell receptor (beta chain) was found in a study of blood T cell repertoires in COVID-19. On the study more broadly: The samples span acute and convalescent COVID-19 from the United States, Italy and Spain.

The length of the CDR3 is 14 residues. CDR1 and CDR2 (germline): WSHSY, SAAADI. With 7 bases clipped from V and 4 bases from J, the junction kept 8 bases outside the gene matches. TCRdb keeps only in-frame clones here, not all; method: immunoSEQ multiplex PCR. Among about 140,000 clones listed, approximately 88% were seen once. The sample consisted of peripheral blood. The chain employs TRBV10-2 and TRBJ2-3; 7 bases are shared with TRBD2. This TCR was recovered from a woman aged 50 to 65 with acute or convalescent COVID-19. CDR3 nucleotide sequence: TGCGCCAGCATAACGGGAGGCGGGGCAGATACGCAGTATTTT. This translates into CASITGGGADTQYF.